One sample yielded the 20 T cell receptor beta chains listed below, sequenced in a study of human T cells and chemical hapten exposure. MiXCR, run by TCRdb on the RACE reads, gives a single entry per CDR3 protein. The repertoire includes about 300,000 distinct CDR3 sequences, roughly 6% of them detected once, and approximately 8.2% sits in the top ten. Time point in this sample: pre-sensitization, week 0. Described treatment: therapeutic diphenylcyclopropenone sensitization with weekly scalp DPC. Source: whole blood, taken in connection with sensitization to the hapten diphenylcyclopropenone (DPC). The receptors stem from a woman between 18 and 30 years old with alopecia areata. Some clones in this sample may be carry-over from other donors' samples.

In its sample, this clonotype was seen many times. The chain is built from TRBV7-8 and TRBJ2-5, with D maybe TRBD1 (6 bases). With 2 bases removed from V and 5 bases from J, the gap between germline ends came to 18 bases. The V gene's germline CDR1 is SGHVS and CDR2 FQNEAQ. This CDR3 contains 16 residues. The CDR3 DNA follows: TGTGCCAGCAGCTTAACAACCGGGACAAACGGGGAGACCCAGTACTTC. As protein: CASSLTTGTNGETQYF.

The J gene is TRBJ1-1, the V gene TRBV6-2 or TRBV6-3, with a weak D call TRBD1 (6 bases). The CDR3 has 14 residues. Deletions cut 0 bases from V and 6 bases from J, with 11 bases between. Germline-derived CDR1 and CDR2 are MNHEY and SVGEGT. CDR3 in DNA: TGTGCCAGCAGTTACTCCCGGACAGATCCTGAAGCTTTCTTT. Encoded protein: CASSYSRTDPEAFF.

The chain uses TRBV7-8 and TRBJ2-7; 12 bases map to TRBD2. Germline CDR1 reads SGHVS; CDR2 reads FQNEAQ. Trimming took 1 base from V and 1 from J; bases not matched to a gene: 5. The length of the CDR3 is 17 residues. The CDR3 coding sequence is TGTGCCAGCAGCTTAGGTCCGGGACTAGCGGGTTCCTACGAGCAGTACTTC. This encodes CASSLGPGLAGSYEQYF.

V is TRBV7-2 and J is TRBJ2-5; D unclear. This CDR3 comprises 15 residues. The V gene's germline CDR1 is SGHTA and CDR2 FQGNSA. Trimming removed 3 bases at V and 3 bases at J, with 14 bases between. CDR3 DNA sequence: TGTGCCAGCAGCTTTAGCCGCGGCAGTGAAGAGACCCAGTACTTC. Its protein is CASSFSRGSEETQYF.

This clonotype was seen more than once but under ten times. CDR3 loop: CASSEGEGTLYGYTF. The CDR3 region has the DNA TGTGCCAGCAGTGAAGGCGAGGGGACCTTGTATGGCTACACCTTC. The chain has TRBV2 and TRBJ1-2, with D tentatively TRBD1 (5 bases). Trimming pared 1 base from V and 5 bases from J, leaving 14 bases between. The CDR3 length is 15 residues. Germline V gene data show CDR1 as SNHLY and CDR2 as FYNNEI. Full variable domain (rest looked up from reference TRBV2 and TRBJ1-2): EPEVTQTPSHQVTQMGQEVILRCVPISNHLYFYWYRQILGQKVEFLVSFYNNEISEKSEIFDDQFSVERPDGSNFTLKIRSTKLEDSAMYFCASSEGEGTLYGYTFGSGTRLTVV.

This clonotype was seen at least ten times. The rearrangement links TRBV18 to TRBJ1-2; 8 bases fit TRBD1. This CDR3 is built from 13 residues. With V trimmed by 2 bases and J by 6 bases, 2 bases remained unmatched. Germline V gene data show CDR1 as KGHSH and CDR2 as LQKENI. The CDR3 protein is CASSPTQGDGYTF. The CDR3 DNA reads TGTGCCAGCTCACCAACACAGGGGGATGGCTACACCTTC. Supplemented by reference TRBV18 and TRBJ1-2, the full variable domain reads NAGVMQNPRHLVRRRGQEARLRCSPMKGHSHVYWYRQLPEEGLKFMVYLQKENIIDESGMPKERFSAEFPKEGPSILRIQQVVRGDSAAYFCASSPTQGDGYTFGSGTRLTVV.

This rearrangement joins TRBV5-4 to TRBJ2-7; TRBD1 might be the D (5 bases). Trimming shortened V by 4 bases and J by 2 bases, and 13 bases separated the two germline ends. The germline V gene encodes CDR1 SGHNT and CDR2 YYREEE (reference sequence). The CDR3 length is 14 residues. CDR3 sequence: CASSEAGSPYEQYF. CDR3 nucleotides: TGTGCCAGCAGCGAGGCAGGGTCCCCCTACGAGCAGTACTTC.

This clonotype has only a few counts. This sequence joins TRBV11-2 and TRBJ2-5; TRBD2 matches 8 bases. The length of the CDR3 is 15 residues. Per the germline V gene, CDR1 is SGHAT and CDR2 is FQNNGV. The trim removed 5 bases at V and 4 bases at J, leaving 9 bases unmatched. CDR3 sequence reads: CASSPSGLAGETQYF. For the CDR3, the DNA is TGTGCCAGCAGCCCTTCCGGGCTAGCGGGAGAGACCCAGTACTTC.

Many counts were recorded for this clonotype. The chain uses TRBV28 and TRBJ2-7; TRBD1 might be the D (5 bases). V was shortened by 5 bases and J by 3 bases, with 14 bases between the two germline ends. From germline, CDR1 is MDHEN and CDR2 SYDVKM. This CDR3 has 14 residues. CDR3 DNA sequence: TGTGCCAGCAGTCTCAGTATCAGGGTCTACGAGCAGTACTTC. The encoded protein is CASSLSIRVYEQYF. Supplemented by reference TRBV28 and TRBJ2-7, the full variable domain reads DVKVTQSSRYLVKRTGEKVFLECVQDMDHENMFWYRQDPGLGLRLIYFSYDVKMKEKGDIPEGYSVSREKKERFSLILESASTNQTSMYLCASSLSIRVYEQYFGPGTRLTVT.

This chain joins TRBV24-1 and TRBJ2-1, with 9 bases fitting TRBD2. Germline V gene sequence: CDR1 KGHDR, CDR2 SFDVKD. The V and J ends lost 10 bases and 6 bases, in that order; junction bases with no gene match: 9. The CDR3 extends over 14 amino acids. The chain's CDR3 is CATTSGGNSNEQFF. In DNA form, the CDR3 reads TGTGCCACTACGAGCGGGGGGAATTCCAATGAGCAGTTCTTC.

This clonotype has ten or more counts. The chain employs TRBV5-4 and TRBJ1-6; D remains unclear. CDR1 is SGHNT, CDR2 YYREEE, per germline (reference sequence). CDR3 length: 14 residues. V was pared by 5 bases and J by 4 bases, with 10 bases between. Here the CDR3 DNA reads TGTGCCAGCAGACGAGGCCAGTATAATTCACCCCTCCACTTT. This translates into CASRRGQYNSPLHF. Complete variable domain (other parts from reference TRBV5-4 and TRBJ1-6): ETGVTQSPTHLIKTRGQQVTLRCSSQSGHNTVSWYQQALGQGPQFIFQYYREEENGRGNFPPRFSGLQFPNYSSELNVNALELDDSALYLCASRRGQYNSPLHFGNGTRLTVT.

The V gene is TRBV28, the J gene TRBJ2-5; 13 bases line up with TRBD2. V lost 4 bases, J lost 6 bases, and 8 bases stayed unmatched. CDR1 is MDHEN and CDR2 is SYDVKM in the germline V gene. The CDR3 runs to 16 residues. CDR3 protein: CASSSQLAGGFKTQYF. CDR3 sequence (DNA): TGTGCCAGCAGTTCCCAACTAGCGGGGGGGTTTAAGACCCAGTACTTC.

V gene TRBV5-8 combines with J gene TRBJ2-7; 14 bases match TRBD2. This CDR3 region has 16 residues. Germline-derived CDR1 and CDR2 are SGHTS and YDEGEE. J lost 3 bases, V lost 3 bases, and 5 bases had no gene match. The CDR3 spells CASSWGLAGEYYEQYF. The CDR3 DNA sequence: TGTGCCAGCAGCTGGGGACTAGCGGGGGAATACTACGAGCAGTACTTC. The full variable domain, rest sourced from reference TRBV5-8 and TRBJ2-7, is EAGVTQSPTHLIKTRGQQATLRCSPISGHTSVYWYQQALGLGLQFLLWYDEGEERNRGNFPPRFSGRQFPNYSSELNVNALELEDSALYLCASSWGLAGEYYEQYFGPGTRLTVT.

This clonotype was counted ten times or more. CDR3 region: CASSRSGEGEQFF. CDR3 bases: TGTGCCAGCAGCCGTTCAGGGGAAGGTGAGCAGTTCTTC. The chain has TRBV3-1 and TRBJ2-1; TRBD1 might be the D (6 bases). With 4 bases removed from V and 9 bases from J, the gap between germline ends came to 13 bases. Germline assignment: CDR1 LGHDT and CDR2 YNNKEL (reference sequence). The CDR3 runs 13 residues.

The table lists this clonotype with a few counts. The chain links TRBV12-3 or TRBV12-4 to TRBJ1-2; D gene unclear. This CDR3 spans 13 amino acids. The ends were cut back, 2 bases at V and 13 bases at J, with 17 bases in the middle. The CDR3 bases are TGTGCCAGCAGTTTACCCTGGCGGATGGAGTGCACCTTC. Translating it yields CASSLPWRMECTF.

The chain carries TRBV12-5 and TRBJ1-5, with no clear D. The CDR3 loop spans 13 amino acids. V lost 7 bases to trimming and J lost 0 bases, with 7 bases between them. The germline gives CDR1 LGHNT, CDR2 FRNRAP. The CDR3 spells CASAYYSNQPQHF. Written as DNA, the CDR3 is TGTGCTAGTGCGTACTATAGCAATCAGCCCCAGCATTTT.

Concerning this clonotype itself: A read error is possible here, since a much larger clone lies one base away. The chain has TRBV24-1 and TRBJ1-6; TRBD1 matches at 8 bases. The CDR3 is 22 amino acids. The germline gives CDR1 KGHDR, CDR2 SFDVKD. Written as DNA, the CDR3 is TGTGCCACCAGTGATCTCCCCCCTAAGACAGGGGCAGTATCGGTCAGGGATTCACTCCTCCACTTT. It encodes CATSDLPPKTGAVSVRDSLLHF.

This clonotype has just a few counts. CDR3 sequence reads: CASSFLALEHTIYF. CDR3 nucleotide sequence: TGTGCCAGCAGCTTCTTAGCACTGGAGCACACCATATATTTT. The gene calls are TRBV7-9 and TRBJ1-3, with D unresolved. Germline V gives CDR1 SEHNR, CDR2 FQNEAQ (reference sequence). The CDR3 length is 14 residues. Between the trimmed V and J ends, which lost 3 bases and 8 bases, there was a span of 14 bases.

There are many counts of this clonotype. V usage is TRBV20-1 and J usage is TRBJ2-3; 11 positions agree with TRBD2. The junction had 10 bases not matched to a gene; V was cut back by 4 bases and J by 7 bases. Germline V gives CDR1 DFQATT, CDR2 SNEGSKA (reference sequence). This CDR3 region has 15 residues. CDR3 loop: CSAKKTSGELNTQYF. CDR3 nucleotides: TGCAGTGCTAAAAAGACTAGCGGGGAACTAAATACGCAGTATTTT.

This clonotype was counted ten times or more. V usage is TRBV6-2 or TRBV6-3 and J usage is TRBJ2-7; 8 bases line up with TRBD2. This CDR3 has 16 amino acids. Germline assignment: CDR1 MNHEY and CDR2 SVGEGT. V dropped 2 bases and J dropped 2; count of bases not matched to a gene: 8. CDR3 sequence (DNA): TGTGCCAGCAGTTACGGGACTAGTAATTCTCCCTACGAGCAGTACTTC. Translating gives CASSYGTSNSPYEQYF.